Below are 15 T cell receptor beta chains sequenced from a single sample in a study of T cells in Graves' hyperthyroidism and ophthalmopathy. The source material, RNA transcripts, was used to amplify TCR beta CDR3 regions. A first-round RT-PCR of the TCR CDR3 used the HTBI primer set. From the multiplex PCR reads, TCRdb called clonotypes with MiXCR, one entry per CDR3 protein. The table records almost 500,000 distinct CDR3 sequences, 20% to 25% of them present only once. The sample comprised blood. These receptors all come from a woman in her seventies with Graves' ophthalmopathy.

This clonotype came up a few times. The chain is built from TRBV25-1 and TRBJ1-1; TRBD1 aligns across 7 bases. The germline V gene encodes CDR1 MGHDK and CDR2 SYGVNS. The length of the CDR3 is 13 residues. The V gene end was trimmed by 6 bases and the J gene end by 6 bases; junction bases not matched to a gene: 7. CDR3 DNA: TGTGCCAGCAGACCGGGACAGTACGCTGAAGCTTTCTTT. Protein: CASRPGQYAEAFF.

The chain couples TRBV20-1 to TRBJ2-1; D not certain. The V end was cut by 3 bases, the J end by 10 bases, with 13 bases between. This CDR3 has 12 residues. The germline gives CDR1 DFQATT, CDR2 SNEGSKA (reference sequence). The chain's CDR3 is CSASDQVEEQFF. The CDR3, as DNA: TGCAGTGCTAGTGACCAAGTGGAGGAGCAGTTCTTC.

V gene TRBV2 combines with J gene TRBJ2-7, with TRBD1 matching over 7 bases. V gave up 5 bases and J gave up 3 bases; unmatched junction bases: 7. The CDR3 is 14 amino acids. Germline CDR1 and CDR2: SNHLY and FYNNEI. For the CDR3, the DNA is TGTGCCAGCAGTCGGACAGGACCCATCTACGAGCAGTACTTC. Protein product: CASSRTGPIYEQYF. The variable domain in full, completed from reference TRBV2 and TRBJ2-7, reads EPEVTQTPSHQVTQMGQEVILRCVPISNHLYFYWYRQILGQKVEFLVSFYNNEISEKSEIFDDQFSVERPDGSNFTLKIRSTKLEDSAMYFCASSRTGPIYEQYFGPGTRLTVT.

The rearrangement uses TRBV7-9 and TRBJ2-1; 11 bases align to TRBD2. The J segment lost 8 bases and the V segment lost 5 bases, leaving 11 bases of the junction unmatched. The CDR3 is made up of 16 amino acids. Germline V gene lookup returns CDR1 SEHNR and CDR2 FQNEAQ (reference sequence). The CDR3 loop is CASSGRTSGSFDEQFF. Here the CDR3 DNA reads TGTGCCAGCAGCGGCCGAACTAGCGGGAGTTTCGATGAGCAGTTCTTC.

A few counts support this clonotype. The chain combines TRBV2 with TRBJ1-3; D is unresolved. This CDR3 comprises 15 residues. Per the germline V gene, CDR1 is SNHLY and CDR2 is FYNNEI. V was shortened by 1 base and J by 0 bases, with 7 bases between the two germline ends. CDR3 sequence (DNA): TGTGCCAGCAGTGAAGAGGCAGTCTCTGGAAACACCATATATTTT. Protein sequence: CASSEEAVSGNTIYF.

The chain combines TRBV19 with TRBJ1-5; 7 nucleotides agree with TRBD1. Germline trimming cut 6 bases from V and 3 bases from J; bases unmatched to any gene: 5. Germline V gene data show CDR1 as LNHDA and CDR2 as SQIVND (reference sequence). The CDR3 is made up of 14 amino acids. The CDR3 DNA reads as TGTGCCAGTAGCAGACAGGGCTACAATCAGCCCCAGCATTTT. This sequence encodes CASSRQGYNQPQHF.

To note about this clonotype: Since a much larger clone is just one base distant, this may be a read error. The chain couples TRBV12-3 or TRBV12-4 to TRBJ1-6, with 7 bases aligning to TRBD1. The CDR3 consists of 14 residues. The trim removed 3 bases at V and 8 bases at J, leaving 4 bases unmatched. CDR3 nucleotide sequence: TGTGCCAGCAGTTTTACAGGGGTCGATTCACCCCTCCACTTT. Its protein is CASSFTGVDSPLHF.

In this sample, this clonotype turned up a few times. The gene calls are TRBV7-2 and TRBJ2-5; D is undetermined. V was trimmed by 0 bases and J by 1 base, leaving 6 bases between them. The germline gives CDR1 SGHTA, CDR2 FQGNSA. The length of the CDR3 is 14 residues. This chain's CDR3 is CASSLAGFQETQYF. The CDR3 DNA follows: TGTGCCAGCAGCTTAGCGGGATTCCAAGAGACCCAGTACTTC.

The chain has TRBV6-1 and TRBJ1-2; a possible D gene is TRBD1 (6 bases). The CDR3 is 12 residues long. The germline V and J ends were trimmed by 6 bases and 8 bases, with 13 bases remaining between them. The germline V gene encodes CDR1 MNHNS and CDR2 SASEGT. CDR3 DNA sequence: TGTGCCAGCAGCCATATCGGGGGCGGCTACACCTTC. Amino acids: CASSHIGGGYTF.

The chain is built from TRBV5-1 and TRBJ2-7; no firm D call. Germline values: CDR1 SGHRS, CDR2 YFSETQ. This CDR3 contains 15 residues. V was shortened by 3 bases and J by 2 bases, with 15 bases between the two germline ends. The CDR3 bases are TGCGCCAGCAGCTCCGAAGCCGGGCCCCCCTACGAGCAGTACTTC. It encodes CASSSEAGPPYEQYF.

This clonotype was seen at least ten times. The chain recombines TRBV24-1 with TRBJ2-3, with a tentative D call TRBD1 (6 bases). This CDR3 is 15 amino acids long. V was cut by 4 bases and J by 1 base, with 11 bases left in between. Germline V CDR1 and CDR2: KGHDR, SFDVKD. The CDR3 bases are TGTGCCACCAGTGACATGACAGGACGCACAGATACGCAGTATTTT. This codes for CATSDMTGRTDTQYF.

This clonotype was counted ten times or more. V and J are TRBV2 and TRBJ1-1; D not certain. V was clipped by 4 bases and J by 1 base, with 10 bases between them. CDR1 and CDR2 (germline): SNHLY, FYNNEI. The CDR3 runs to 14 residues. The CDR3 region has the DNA TGTGCCAGCAGTGTGGGATATGAGAACACTGAAGCTTTCTTT. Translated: CASSVGYENTEAFF.

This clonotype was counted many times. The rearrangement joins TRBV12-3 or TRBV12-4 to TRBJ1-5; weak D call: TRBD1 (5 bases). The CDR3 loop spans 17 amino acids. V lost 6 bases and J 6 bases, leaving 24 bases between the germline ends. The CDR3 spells CASSLKQLGQDPQPQHF. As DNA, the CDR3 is TGTGCCAGCAGCCTTAAGCAACTGGGGCAGGACCCTCAGCCCCAGCATTTT.

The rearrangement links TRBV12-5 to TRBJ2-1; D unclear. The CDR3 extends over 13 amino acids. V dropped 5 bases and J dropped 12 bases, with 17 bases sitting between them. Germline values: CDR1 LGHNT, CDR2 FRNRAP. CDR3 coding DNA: TGTGCTAGTGGTGCAGAGCCCAATAGTGTGCAGTTCTTC. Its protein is CASGAEPNSVQFF.

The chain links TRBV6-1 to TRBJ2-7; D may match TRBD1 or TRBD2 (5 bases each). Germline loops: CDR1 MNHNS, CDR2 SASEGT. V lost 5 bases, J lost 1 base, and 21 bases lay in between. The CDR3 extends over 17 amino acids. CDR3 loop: CASSYHHPSGQSYEQYF. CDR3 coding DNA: TGTGCCAGCAGTTATCACCATCCCTCGGGGCAGTCCTACGAGCAGTACTTC.